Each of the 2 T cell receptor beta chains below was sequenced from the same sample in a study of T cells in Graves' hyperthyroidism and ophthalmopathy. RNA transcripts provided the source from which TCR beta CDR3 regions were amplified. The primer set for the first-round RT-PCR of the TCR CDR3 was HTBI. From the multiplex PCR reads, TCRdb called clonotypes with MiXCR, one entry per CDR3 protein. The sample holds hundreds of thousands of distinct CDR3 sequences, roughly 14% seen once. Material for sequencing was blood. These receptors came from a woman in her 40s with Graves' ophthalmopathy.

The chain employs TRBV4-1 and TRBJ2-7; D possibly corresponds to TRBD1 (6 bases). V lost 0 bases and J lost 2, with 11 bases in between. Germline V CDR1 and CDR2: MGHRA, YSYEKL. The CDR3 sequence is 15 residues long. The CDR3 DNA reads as TGCGCCAGCAGCCAAGATCAGGCAGGGGCCTACGAGCAGTACTTC. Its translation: CASSQDQAGAYEQYF.

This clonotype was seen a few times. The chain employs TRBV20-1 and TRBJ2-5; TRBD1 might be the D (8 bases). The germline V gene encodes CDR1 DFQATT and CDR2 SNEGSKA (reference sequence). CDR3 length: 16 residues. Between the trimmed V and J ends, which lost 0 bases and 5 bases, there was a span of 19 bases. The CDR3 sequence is CSARDSDREGPETQYF. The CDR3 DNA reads TGCAGTGCTAGAGACTCGGACAGGGAGGGCCCGGAGACCCAGTACTTC.